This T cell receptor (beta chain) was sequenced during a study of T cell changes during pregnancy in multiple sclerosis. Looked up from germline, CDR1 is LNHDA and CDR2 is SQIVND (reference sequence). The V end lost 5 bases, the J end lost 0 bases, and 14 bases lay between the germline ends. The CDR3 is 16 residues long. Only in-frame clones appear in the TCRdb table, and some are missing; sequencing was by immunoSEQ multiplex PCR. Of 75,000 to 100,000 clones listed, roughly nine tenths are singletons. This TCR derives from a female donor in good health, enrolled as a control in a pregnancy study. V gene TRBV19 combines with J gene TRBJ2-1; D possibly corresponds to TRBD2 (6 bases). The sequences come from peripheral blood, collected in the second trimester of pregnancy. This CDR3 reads CASSLASASSYNEQFF. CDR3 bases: TGTGCCAGTAGTTTGGCTAGCGCGAGCTCCTACAATGAGCAGTTCTTC.